This TCR beta chain appears in the sequencing data of a study of neurological immune-mediated disorders. The time point denotes: longitudinal time-point 2. In its sample, this clonotype was seen many times. The germline CDR1 and CDR2 sequences are KGHSH and LQKENI. Trimming removed 2 bases from V and 1 base from J; junction bases left unmatched: 10. The CDR3 is 17 residues long. The cDNA was synthesized by means of template-switch 5'RACE, which was carried out with 10-nucleotide random UMIs. Each CDR3 protein is one row after TCRdb ran MiXCR on the 5' RACE reads. The repertoire holds roughly 49,000 distinct CDR3 sequences, with around 13% as singletons.

The clonotype comes from a male donor with HTLV-1-associated myelopathy (HAM/TSP). This sequence joins TRBV18 and TRBJ2-5; 7 bases match TRBD2. Sequences were obtained from PBMCs. CDR3 loop: CASSPWPSGSTQETQYF. CDR3 DNA sequence: TGTGCCAGCTCACCATGGCCTAGCGGATCTACCCAAGAGACCCAGTACTTC.